The clone carrying this T cell receptor beta chain was observed once. Its specificity is not known. The junction departs from the called germline gene at one end, perhaps through a read error. The data belong to a study of cytomegalovirus exposure and HLA in healthy donors. Study-level background: The study placed approximately 81% of its roughly 430 genotyped donors in the Caucasian-associated ancestry cluster. Findings and limits, study-wide: Several of the most significant clusters appeared linked to common viral pathogens, based on a later analysis. TCR association rates varied by HLA locus in a later analysis, with DRB1 highest and HLA-C lowest.

This CDR3 has 14 amino acids. Germline V gene lookup returns CDR1 SGHKS and CDR2 YYEKEE (reference sequence). Use of 60 Vbeta and 13 Jbeta primers characterized the PCR. Profiling relied on immunoSEQ multiplex PCR, and the TCRdb table lists in-frame clones only, not all of them. The sample has 170,000 or so clones, roughly 81% seen once; the top ten hold 4.5% to 5.5%. The sequenced material came from PBMCs. V usage is TRBV5-5 and J usage is TRBJ1-1, with 8 bases that match TRBD1. The source of this sequence is a girl aged 5 to 17 in good health and CMV-seropositive. As DNA, the CDR3 is TGTGCCAGTAGCTTGGACAGGGCAGGGACTGAAGCTTTCTTT. This translates into CASSLDRAGTEAFF.